The TCR beta chain described here comes from a study of blood T cell repertoires in COVID-19. Study-level background: T cells, B-cell-depleted T cells, or PBMCs supplied cDNA or gDNA.

Germline CDR1 and CDR2: MDHEN and SYDVKM. Trimming took off 5 bases at V and 0 bases at J, with 7 bases between the two ends. The CDR3 extends over 14 amino acids. Authors' data handling: Amplification of reference gene primers provided the estimated nucleated cell counts. Using immunoSEQ multiplex PCR, the repertoire was profiled, and TCRdb retains in-frame clones only, with some absent. For V, J and clone size, that table is used; D and trimming come from the DNA. The table includes around 100,000 clones, about four fifths detected once. The gene calls are TRBV28 and TRBJ1-4; no definite D call. This clonotype originated in a human donor in a cohort sampled during active COVID-19. The sequenced sample consisted of peripheral blood. The CDR3 is CASSPQATNEKLFF. The CDR3 DNA sequence: TGTGCCAGCAGTCCCCAGGCAACTAATGAAAAACTGTTTTTT.